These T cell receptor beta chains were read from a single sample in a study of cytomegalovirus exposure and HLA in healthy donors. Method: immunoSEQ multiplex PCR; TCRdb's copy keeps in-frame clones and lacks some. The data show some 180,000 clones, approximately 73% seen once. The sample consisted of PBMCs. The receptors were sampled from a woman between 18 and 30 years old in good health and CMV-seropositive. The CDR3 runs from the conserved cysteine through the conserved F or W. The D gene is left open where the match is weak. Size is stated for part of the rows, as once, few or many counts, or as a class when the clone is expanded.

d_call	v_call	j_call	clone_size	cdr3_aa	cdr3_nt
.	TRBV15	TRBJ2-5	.	CATSRGFGTQYF	TGTGCCACCAGCAGGGGCTTCGGGACCCAGTACTTC
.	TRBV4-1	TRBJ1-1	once	CASSQAKGGGTEAFF	TGCGCCAGCAGCCAAGCAAAGGGAGGGGGCACTGAAGCTTTCTTT
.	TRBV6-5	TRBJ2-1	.	CASSYRGIHSYNEQFF	TGTGCCAGCAGTTACAGGGGAATTCACTCCTACAATGAGCAGTTCTTC
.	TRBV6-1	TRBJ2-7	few	CASSPLGRGYEQYF	TGTGCCAGCAGCCCCTTGGGCAGGGGCTACGAGCAGTACTTC
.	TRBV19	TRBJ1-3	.	CASTSGERNTIYF	.
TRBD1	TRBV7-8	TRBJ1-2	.	CASSPDRDYGYTF	TGTGCCAGCAGCCCCGACAGGGACTATGGCTACACCTTC
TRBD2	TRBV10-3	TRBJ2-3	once	CAIRGASGEHSTDTQYF	TGTGCCATCAGGGGGGCTAGCGGGGAACATAGCACAGATACGCAGTATTTT
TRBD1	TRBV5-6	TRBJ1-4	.	CASSSMTGVNSDEKLFF	TGTGCCAGCAGCTCGATGACAGGGGTAAACTCGGATGAAAAACTGTTTTTT
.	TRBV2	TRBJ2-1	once	CASRSGASVREQFF	TGTGCCAGCAGGTCTGGGGCCAGTGTCAGAGAGCAGTTCTTC
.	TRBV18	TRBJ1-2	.	CASSSGGGQLYGYTF	TGTGCCAGCTCATCCGGAGGAGGACAGCTCTATGGCTACACCTTC
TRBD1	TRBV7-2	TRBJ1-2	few	CASWDRGYGYTF	TGTGCCAGCTGGGACAGGGGCTATGGCTACACCTTC
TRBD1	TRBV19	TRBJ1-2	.	CASSPRTGRGYTF	TGTGCCAGTAGTCCGCGGACAGGGCGAGGCTACACCTTC
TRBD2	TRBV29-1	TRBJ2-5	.	CSVEFEGLAGEYF	TGCAGCGTTGAATTTGAGGGACTAGCGGGGGAGTACTTC
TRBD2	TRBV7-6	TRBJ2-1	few	CASSSGGSTYNEQFF	TGTGCCAGCAGCAGCGGGGGTTCCACCTACAATGAGCAGTTCTTC
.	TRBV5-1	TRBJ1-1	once	CASSFQAGGTEAFF	TGCGCCAGCAGCTTTCAGGCCGGGGGCACTGAAGCTTTCTTT
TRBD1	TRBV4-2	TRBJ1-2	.	CASSQDRQGGLKDGYTF	TGTGCCAGCAGCCAGGATAGACAGGGGGGGCTGAAGGATGGCTACACCTTC
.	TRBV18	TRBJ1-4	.	CASSPANGGREKLFF	TGTGCCAGCTCACCAGCGAACGGGGGAAGGGAAAAACTGTTTTTT
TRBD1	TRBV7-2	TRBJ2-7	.	CASSLFRGQEQYF	TGTGCCAGCAGCTTATTCAGGGGGCAAGAGCAGTACTTC
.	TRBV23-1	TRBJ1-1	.	CASSHTREGITEAFF	TGCGCCAGCAGTCACACCAGGGAGGGGATCACTGAAGCTTTCTTT
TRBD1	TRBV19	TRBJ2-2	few	CASSILRDRNAGELFF	TGTGCCAGTAGTATTCTCCGGGACAGGAACGCCGGGGAGCTGTTTTTT
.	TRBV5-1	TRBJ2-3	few	CASSLAGENTQYF	TGCGCCAGCAGCTTGGCCGGGGAGAATACGCAGTATTTT
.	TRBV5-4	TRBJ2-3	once	CASKRGGTDTQYF	TGTGCCAGCAAACGGGGAGGCACAGATACGCAGTATTTT
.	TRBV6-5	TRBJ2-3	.	CASSAWAQQDTQYF	TGTGCCAGCTCCGCCTGGGCCCAACAAGATACGCAGTATTTT